A selection of T cell receptor beta chains follows, all from one sample in a study of cytomegalovirus exposure and HLA in healthy donors. This table comes from immunoSEQ multiplex PCR, and its TCRdb copy is limited to in-frame clones, with some not included. The table lists more than 25,000 clones, roughly 68% of them singletons, with about 4.2% in the top ten. Material for sequencing was PBMCs. The receptors come from a woman in her 50s in good health and CMV-seronegative. The CDR3 runs from the conserved cysteine through the conserved F or W. The order of the fields is J gene, V gene, clone size, D gene, CDR3 protein, CDR3 DNA. A D gene is named only where the DNA matches it firmly. Clone size is stated in some rows and not others, as once, few, many or a class when expanded.

TRBJ2-1 TRBV6-5 once TRBD1 CASWGQGANEQFF TGTGCCAGCTGGGGACAGGGGGCAAATGAGCAGTTCTTC
TRBJ2-5 TRBV6-5 - - CASSWGRYQETQYF TGTGCCAGCAGTTGGGGGAGGTACCAAGAGACCCAGTACTTC
TRBJ1-1 TRBV5-1 - TRBD1 CASRPGTANTEAFF TGCGCCAGCAGGCCCGGGACAGCAAACACTGAAGCTTTCTTT
TRBJ1-2 TRBV28 - TRBD1 CASSSSGGRGYTF TGTGCCAGCAGTTCGTCAGGGGGGAGAGGCTACACCTTC
TRBJ2-6 TRBV5-1 - - CASSLAVTTHFSGANVLTF TGCGCCAGCAGCTTGGCCGTGACAACGCATTTCTCTGGGGCCAACGTCCTGACTTTC
TRBJ2-7 TRBV9 - TRBD1 CASSRGGQGSYEQYF TGTGCCAGCAGCCGAGGGGGACAGGGGTCCTACGAGCAGTACTTC
TRBJ1-5 TRBV28 few - CASSSRQPQHF TGTGCCAGCAGTTCGCGACAGCCCCAGCATTTT
TRBJ2-1 TRBV9 - - CASSVMVPGNEQFF TGTGCCAGCAGCGTTATGGTCCCCGGCAATGAGCAGTTCTTC
TRBJ1-6 TRBV7-9 - - CASSRWEGDNSPLHF TGTGCCAGCAGCAGGTGGGAGGGGGATAATTCACCCCTCCACTTT
TRBJ1-6 TRBV4-1 - - CASSQGVVGPGPLHF TGCGCCAGCAGCCAAGGGGTCGTAGGGCCGGGGCCCCTCCACTTT
TRBJ2-3 TRBV10-2 - TRBD2 CASAYPSGISTDTQYF TGCGCCAGCGCCTATCCTAGCGGGATTAGTACAGATACGCAGTATTTT
TRBJ1-5 TRBV7-8 few - CASSLAQNNQPQHF TGTGCCAGCAGCTTAGCACAAAACAATCAGCCCCAGCATTTT
TRBJ2-1 TRBV5-4 - TRBD1 CASSQRDRGRNEQFF TGTGCCAGCAGCCAACGGGACAGGGGGCGTAATGAGCAGTTCTTC
TRBJ2-5 TRBV9 - - CASSAALVSETQYF TGTGCCAGCAGCGCCGCACTAGTCTCGGAGACCCAGTACTTC
TRBJ2-7 TRBV5-1 - - CASSRSRSSYEQYF TGCGCCAGCAGCCGGTCTAGGAGCTCCTACGAGCAGTACTTC
TRBJ2-3 TRBV14 - TRBD2 CASSPLAGGRADTQYF TGTGCCAGCAGTCCCTTAGCGGGAGGGCGAGCAGATACGCAGTATTTT
TRBJ2-7 TRBV2 - - CASQPSVNSYEQYF TGTGCCAGCCAACCGAGTGTCAACTCCTACGAGCAGTACTTC
TRBJ2-1 TRBV29-1 once TRBD2 CSVASGRARNYEQFF TGCAGCGTTGCTAGCGGGAGGGCCCGGAACTATGAGCAGTTCTTC
TRBJ2-1 TRBV6-5 few - CASSGWNEQFF TGTGCCAGCAGCGGTTGGAATGAGCAGTTCTTC
TRBJ2-5 TRBV5-1 - TRBD1 CASSSGQGRETQYF TGCGCCAGCAGCTCCGGACAGGGGAGGGAGACCCAGTACTTC
TRBJ2-5 TRBV6-5 - - CASSPGTYLQETQYF TGTGCCAGCAGTCCCGGGACTTACTTACAAGAGACCCAGTACTTC
TRBJ1-1 TRBV6-5 - TRBD1 CASRGWTGETEAFF TGTGCCAGCAGGGGCTGGACAGGGGAAACTGAAGCTTTCTTT
TRBJ2-1 TRBV7-7 - TRBD2 CASASGRGDEQFF TGTGCTAGCGCTAGCGGGAGGGGGGATGAGCAGTTCTTC
TRBJ1-5 TRBV9 - - CASSGTEGGPQHF TGTGCCAGCAGCGGGACGGAGGGTGGGCCCCAGCATTTT
TRBJ1-1 TRBV5-4 once - CASSFFRRLQNTEAFF TGTGCCAGCAGCTTTTTTCGCCGACTCCAGAACACTGAAGCTTTCTTT
TRBJ2-5 TRBV28 - - CASSFTYQETQYF TGTGCCAGCAGTTTCACTTACCAAGAGACCCAGTACTTC
TRBJ1-3 TRBV6-5 - TRBD1 CASSPPRTGGSTIYF TGTGCCAGCAGTCCTCCCCGGACAGGGGGTAGCACCATATATTTT
TRBJ2-7 TRBV7-9 once TRBD1 CASSRDRANEQYF TGTGCCAGCAGCCGGGACAGGGCAAACGAGCAGTACTTC
TRBJ1-2 TRBV5-1 few - CASRLGAGYTF TGCGCCAGCCGCCTAGGAGCTGGCTACACCTTC
TRBJ1-4 TRBV18 - TRBD1 CASSDGQGLKLFF TGTGCCAGCTCAGACGGACAGGGGTTGAAACTGTTTTTT
TRBJ2-7 TRBV10-3 once - CAISELQVSYEQYF TGTGCCATCAGTGAGTTACAGGTGTCCTACGAGCAGTACTTC
TRBJ1-1 TRBV25-1 once TRBD1 CASGGTEAFF TGTGCCTCAGGGGGGACTGAAGCTTTCTTT
TRBJ2-1 TRBV9 few TRBD2 CASSVGLAGGYSDEQFF TGTGCCAGCAGCGTCGGGCTAGCGGGGGGTTATAGTGATGAGCAGTTCTTC